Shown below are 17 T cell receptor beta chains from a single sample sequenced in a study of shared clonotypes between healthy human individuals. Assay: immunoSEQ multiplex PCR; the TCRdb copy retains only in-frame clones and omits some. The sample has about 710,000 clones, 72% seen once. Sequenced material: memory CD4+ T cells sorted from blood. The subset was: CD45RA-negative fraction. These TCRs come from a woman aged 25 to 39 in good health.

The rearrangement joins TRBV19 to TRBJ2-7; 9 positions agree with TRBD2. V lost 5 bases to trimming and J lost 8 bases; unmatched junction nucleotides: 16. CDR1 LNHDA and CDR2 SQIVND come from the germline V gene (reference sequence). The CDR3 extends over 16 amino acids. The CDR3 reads CASSHPSSAGGWKQYF. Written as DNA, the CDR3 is TGTGCCAGTAGTCACCCCAGCTCCGCGGGAGGGTGGAAGCAGTACTTC.

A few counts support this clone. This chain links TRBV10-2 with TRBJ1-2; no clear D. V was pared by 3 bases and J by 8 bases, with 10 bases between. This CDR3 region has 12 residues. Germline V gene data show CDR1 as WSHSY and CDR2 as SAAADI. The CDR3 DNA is TGCGCCAGCAGTGATCAAGTAAGAGGCTACACCTTC. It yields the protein CASSDQVRGYTF.

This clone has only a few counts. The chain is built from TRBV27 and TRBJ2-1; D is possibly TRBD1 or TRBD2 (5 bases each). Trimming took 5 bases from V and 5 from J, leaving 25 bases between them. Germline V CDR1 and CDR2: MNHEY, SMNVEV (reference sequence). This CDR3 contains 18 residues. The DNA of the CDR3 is TGTGCCAGCAGTATCCGCCAGGGTTGGGGGTTCGGCAACAATGAGCAGTTCTTC. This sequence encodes CASSIRQGWGFGNNEQFF.

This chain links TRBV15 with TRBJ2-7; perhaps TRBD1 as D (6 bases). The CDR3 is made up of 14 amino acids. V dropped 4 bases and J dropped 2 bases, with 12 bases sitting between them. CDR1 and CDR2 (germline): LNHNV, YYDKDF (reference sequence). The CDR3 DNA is TGTGCCACCAGCAAACGGACAGACGCCTACGAGCAGTACTTC. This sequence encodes CATSKRTDAYEQYF.

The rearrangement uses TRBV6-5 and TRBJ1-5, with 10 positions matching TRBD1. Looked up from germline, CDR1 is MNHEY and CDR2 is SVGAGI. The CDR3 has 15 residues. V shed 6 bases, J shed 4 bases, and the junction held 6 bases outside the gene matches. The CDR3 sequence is CASRPDRGRNQPQHF. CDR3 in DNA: TGTGCCAGCAGACCCGACAGGGGGCGGAATCAGCCCCAGCATTTT.

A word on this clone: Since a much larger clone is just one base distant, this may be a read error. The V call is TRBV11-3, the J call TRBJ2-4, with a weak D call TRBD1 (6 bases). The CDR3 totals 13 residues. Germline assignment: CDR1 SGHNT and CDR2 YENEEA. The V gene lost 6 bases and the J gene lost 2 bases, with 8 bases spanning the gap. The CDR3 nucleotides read TGTGCCAGCAGTCAGGGGTCCAAAAACATTCAGTACTTC. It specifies CASSQGSKNIQYF.

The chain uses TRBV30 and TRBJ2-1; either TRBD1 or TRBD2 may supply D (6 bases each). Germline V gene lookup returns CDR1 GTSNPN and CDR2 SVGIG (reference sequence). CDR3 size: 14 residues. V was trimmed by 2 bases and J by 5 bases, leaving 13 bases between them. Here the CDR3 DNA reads TGTGCCTGGAGTCCAGGAGGGACAAACAATGAGCAGTTCTTC. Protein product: CAWSPGGTNNEQFF.

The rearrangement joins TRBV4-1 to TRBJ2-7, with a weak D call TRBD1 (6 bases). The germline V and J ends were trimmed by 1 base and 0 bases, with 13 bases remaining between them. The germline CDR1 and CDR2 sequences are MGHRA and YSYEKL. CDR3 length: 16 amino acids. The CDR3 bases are TGCGCCAGCAGCCAAGTTTCAGGGGCGGCCTCCTACGAGCAGTACTTC. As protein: CASSQVSGAASYEQYF.

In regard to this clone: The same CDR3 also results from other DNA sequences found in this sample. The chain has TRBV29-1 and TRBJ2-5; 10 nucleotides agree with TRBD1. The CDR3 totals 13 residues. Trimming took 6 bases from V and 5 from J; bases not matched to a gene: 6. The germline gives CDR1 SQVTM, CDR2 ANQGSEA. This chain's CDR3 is CSVRQGAGETQYF. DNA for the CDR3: TGCAGCGTCCGACAGGGGGCGGGGGAGACCCAGTACTTC.

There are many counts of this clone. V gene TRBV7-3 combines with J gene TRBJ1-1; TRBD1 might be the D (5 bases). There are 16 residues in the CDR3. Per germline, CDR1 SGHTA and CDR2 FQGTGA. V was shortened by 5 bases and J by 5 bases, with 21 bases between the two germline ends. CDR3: CASSVKGRGGGTEAFF. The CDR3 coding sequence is TGTGCCAGCAGCGTGAAGGGACGGGGAGGAGGTACTGAAGCTTTCTTT.

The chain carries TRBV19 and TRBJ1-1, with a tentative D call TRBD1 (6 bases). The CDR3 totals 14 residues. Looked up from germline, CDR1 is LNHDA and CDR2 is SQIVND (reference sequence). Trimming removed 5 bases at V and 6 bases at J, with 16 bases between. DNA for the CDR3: TGTGCCAGTAGTCACACAGGGTTCGCGGCTGAAGCTTTCTTT. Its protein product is CASSHTGFAAEAFF.

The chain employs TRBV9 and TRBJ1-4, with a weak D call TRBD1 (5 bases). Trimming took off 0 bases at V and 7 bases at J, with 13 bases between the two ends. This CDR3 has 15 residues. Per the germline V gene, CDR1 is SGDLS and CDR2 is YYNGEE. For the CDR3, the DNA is TGTGCCAGCAGCGTAGGTGGGACCCCTCGTGAAAAACTGTTTTTT. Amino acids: CASSVGGTPREKLFF.

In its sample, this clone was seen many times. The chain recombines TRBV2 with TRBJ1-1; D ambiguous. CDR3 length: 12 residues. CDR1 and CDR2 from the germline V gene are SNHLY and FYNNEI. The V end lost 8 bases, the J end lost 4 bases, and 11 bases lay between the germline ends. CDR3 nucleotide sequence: TGTGCCAGCTATGGTTATGGCACTGAAGCTTTCTTT. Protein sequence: CASYGYGTEAFF.

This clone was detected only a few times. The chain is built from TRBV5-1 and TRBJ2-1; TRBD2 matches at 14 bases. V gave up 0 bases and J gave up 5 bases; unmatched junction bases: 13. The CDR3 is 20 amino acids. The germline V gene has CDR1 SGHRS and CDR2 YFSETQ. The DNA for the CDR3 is TGCGCCAGCAGCTTGGGTTGGGCCGGGACTAGCGGGAGTCGGAACAATGAGCAGTTCTTC. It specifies CASSLGWAGTSGSRNNEQFF. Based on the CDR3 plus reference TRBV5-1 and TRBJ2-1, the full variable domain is KAGVTQTPRYLIKTRGQQVTLSCSPISGHRSVSWYQQTPGQGLQFLFEYFSETQRNKGNFPGRFSGRQFSNSRSEMNVSTLELGDSALYLCASSLGWAGTSGSRNNEQFFGPGTRLTVL.

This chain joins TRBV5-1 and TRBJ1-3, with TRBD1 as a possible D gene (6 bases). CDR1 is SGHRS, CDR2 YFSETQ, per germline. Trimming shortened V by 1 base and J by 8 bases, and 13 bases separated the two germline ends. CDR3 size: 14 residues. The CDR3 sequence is CASSLYGGADTIYF. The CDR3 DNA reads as TGCGCCAGCAGCTTGTATGGGGGGGCGGACACCATATATTTT.

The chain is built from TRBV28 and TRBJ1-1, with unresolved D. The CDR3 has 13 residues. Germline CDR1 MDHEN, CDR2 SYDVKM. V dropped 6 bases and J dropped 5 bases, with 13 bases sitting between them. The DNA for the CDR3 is TGTGCCAGCAGGGAGGCAAGGGAGACTGAAGCTTTCTTT. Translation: CASREARETEAFF.

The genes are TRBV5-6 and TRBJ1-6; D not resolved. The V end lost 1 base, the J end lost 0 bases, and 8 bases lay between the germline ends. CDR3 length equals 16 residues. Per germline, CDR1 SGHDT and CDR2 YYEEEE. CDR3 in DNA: TGTGCCAGCAGCTTGTCTCCTGGCTCCTATAATTCACCCCTCCACTTT. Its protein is CASSLSPGSYNSPLHF. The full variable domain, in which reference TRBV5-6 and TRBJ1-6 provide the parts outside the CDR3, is DAGVTQSPTHLIKTRGQQVTLRCSPKSGHDTVSWYQQALGQGPQFIFQYYEEEERQRGNFPDRFSGHQFPNYSSELNVNALLLGDSALYLCASSLSPGSYNSPLHFGNGTRLTVT.